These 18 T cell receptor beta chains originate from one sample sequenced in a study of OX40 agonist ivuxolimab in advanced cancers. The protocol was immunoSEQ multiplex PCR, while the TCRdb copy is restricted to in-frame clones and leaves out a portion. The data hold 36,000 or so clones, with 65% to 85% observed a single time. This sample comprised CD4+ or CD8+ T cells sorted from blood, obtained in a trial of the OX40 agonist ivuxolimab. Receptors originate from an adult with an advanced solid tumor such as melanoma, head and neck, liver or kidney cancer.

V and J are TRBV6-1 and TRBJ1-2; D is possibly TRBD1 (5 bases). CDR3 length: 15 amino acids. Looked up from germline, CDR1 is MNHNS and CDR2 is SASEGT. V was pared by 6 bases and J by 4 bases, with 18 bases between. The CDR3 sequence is CASRPGPGGVYGYTF. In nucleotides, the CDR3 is TGTGCCAGCAGGCCGGGCCCGGGAGGGGTCTATGGCTACACCTTC.

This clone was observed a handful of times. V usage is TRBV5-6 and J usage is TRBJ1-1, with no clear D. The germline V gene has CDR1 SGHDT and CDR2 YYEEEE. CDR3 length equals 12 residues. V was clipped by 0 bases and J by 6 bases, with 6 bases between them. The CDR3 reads CASSLVISEAFF. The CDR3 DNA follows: TGTGCCAGCAGCTTGGTTATCTCTGAAGCTTTCTTT.

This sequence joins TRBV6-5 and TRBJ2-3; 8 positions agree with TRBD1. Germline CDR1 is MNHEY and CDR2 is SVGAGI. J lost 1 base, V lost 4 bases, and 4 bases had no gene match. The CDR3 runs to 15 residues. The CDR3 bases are TGTGCCAGCAGTTTTATGGGACAGGGCACAGATACGCAGTATTTT. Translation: CASSFMGQGTDTQYF.

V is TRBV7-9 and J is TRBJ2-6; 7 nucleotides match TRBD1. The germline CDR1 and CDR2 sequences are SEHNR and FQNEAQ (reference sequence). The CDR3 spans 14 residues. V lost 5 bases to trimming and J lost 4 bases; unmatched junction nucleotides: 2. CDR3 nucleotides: TGTGCCAGCAGCCAGGGGGACGGGGCCAACGTCCTGACTTTC. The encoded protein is CASSQGDGANVLTF.

The DNA for the CDR3 is TGTGCCAGCAGCTTAAGAGGGCGGAGGGGAAACACCGGGGAGCTGTTTTTT. It specifies CASSLRGRRGNTGELFF. This chain links TRBV14 with TRBJ2-2, with D perhaps matching TRBD2 (6 bases). CDR3 length: 17 residues. The V end was cut by 5 bases, the J end by 2 bases, with 18 bases between. The V gene's germline CDR1 is SGHDN and CDR2 FVKESK.

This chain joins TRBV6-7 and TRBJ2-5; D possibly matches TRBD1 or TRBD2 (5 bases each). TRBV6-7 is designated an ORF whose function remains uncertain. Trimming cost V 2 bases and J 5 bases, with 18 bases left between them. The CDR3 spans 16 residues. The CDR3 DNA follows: TGTGCCAGCAGTTACCTCGGGGCCCCTCTGGAGGAGACCCAGTACTTC. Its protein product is CASSYLGAPLEETQYF.

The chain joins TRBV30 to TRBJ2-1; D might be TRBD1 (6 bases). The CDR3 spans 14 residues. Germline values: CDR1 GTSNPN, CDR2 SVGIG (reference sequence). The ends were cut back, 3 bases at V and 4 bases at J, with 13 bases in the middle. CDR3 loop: CAWSTGQGYNEQFF. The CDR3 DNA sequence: TGTGCCTGGAGCACGGGACAAGGGTACAATGAGCAGTTCTTC.

Here the CDR3 reads CASSSWGGGTGELFF. The CDR3 nucleotides are TGTGCCAGCAGCTCCTGGGGTGGGGGCACCGGGGAGCTGTTTTTT. This chain uses TRBV11-3 with TRBJ2-2; the D gene could be TRBD1 or TRBD2 (5 bases each). The V gene lost 4 bases and the J gene lost 4 bases, with 13 bases spanning the gap. Germline V gives CDR1 SGHNT, CDR2 YENEEA. This CDR3 has 15 amino acids.

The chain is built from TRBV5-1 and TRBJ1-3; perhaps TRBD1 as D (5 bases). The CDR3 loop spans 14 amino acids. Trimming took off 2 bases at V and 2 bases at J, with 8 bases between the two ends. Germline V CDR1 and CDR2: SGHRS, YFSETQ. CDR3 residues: CASSFEGAGNTIYF. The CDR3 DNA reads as TGCGCCAGCAGCTTCGAAGGGGCTGGAAACACCATATATTTT.

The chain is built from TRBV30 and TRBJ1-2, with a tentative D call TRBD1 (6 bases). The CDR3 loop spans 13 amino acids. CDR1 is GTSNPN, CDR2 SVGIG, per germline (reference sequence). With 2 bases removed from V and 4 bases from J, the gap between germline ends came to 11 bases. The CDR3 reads CAWSHGTPYGYTF. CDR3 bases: TGTGCCTGGAGTCACGGGACACCCTATGGCTACACCTTC.

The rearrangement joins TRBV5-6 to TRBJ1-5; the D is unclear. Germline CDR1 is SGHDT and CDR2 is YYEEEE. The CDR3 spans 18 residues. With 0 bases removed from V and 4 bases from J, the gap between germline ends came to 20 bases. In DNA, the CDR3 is TGTGCCAGCAGCTTGGCCACCTGGACGGGAGAAGTTAATCAGCCCCAGCATTTT. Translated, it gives CASSLATWTGEVNQPQHF.

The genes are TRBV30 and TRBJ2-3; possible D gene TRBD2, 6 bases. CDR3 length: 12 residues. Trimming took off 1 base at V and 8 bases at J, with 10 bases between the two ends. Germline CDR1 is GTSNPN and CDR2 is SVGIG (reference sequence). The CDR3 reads CAWSGPGGTQYF. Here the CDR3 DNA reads TGTGCCTGGAGTGGGCCCGGGGGTACGCAGTATTTT.

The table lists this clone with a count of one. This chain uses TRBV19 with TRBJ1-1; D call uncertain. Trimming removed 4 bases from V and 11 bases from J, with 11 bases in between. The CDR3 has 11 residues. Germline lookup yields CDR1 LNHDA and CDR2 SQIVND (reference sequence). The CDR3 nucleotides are TGTGCCAGTAGTACATCAGATAGGGCTTTCTTT. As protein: CASSTSDRAFF.

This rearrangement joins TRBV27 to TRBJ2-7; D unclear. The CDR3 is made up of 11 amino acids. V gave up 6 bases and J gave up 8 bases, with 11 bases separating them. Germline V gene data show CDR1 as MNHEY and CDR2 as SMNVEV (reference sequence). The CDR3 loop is CASRDGGQQYF. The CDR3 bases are TGTGCCAGCAGGGACGGTGGACAGCAGTACTTC.

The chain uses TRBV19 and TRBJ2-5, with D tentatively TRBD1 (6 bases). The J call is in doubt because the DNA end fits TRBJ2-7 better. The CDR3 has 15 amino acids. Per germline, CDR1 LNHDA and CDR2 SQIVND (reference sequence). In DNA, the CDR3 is TGTGCCAGTAGTATAGTTGGGGGCTCCTCCTACGAGCAGTACTTC. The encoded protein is CASSIVGGSSYEQYF.

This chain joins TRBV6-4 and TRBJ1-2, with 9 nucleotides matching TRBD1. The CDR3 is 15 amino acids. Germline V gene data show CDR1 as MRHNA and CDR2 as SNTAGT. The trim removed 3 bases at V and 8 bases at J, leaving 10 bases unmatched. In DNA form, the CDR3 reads TGTGCCAGCAGTGATGTTTTATGGACAGGGGACGGCTACACCTTC. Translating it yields CASSDVLWTGDGYTF.

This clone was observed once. The CDR3: CAGPGQTNEKLFF. CDR3 sequence (DNA): TGTGCCGGGCCGGGACAGACTAATGAAAAACTGTTTTTT. This chain uses TRBV6-1 with TRBJ1-4; 7 bases align to TRBD1. This CDR3 is built from 13 residues. Germline values: CDR1 MNHNS, CDR2 SASEGT. V lost 11 bases, J lost 2 bases, and 5 bases stayed unmatched.

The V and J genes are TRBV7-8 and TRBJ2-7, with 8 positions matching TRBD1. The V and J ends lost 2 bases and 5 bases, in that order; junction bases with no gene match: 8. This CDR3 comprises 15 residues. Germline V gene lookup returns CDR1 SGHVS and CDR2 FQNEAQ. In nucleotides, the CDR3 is TGTGCCAGCAGCTTACAGGGGGCGCTTTCTCACGAGCAGTACTTC. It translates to CASSLQGALSHEQYF. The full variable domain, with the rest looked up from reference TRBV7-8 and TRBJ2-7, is GAGVSQSPRYKVAKRGQDVALRCDPISGHVSLFWYQQALGQGPEFLTYFQNEAQLDKSGLPSDRFFAERPEGSVSTLKIQRTQQEDSAVYLCASSLQGALSHEQYFGPGTRLTVT.